The 19 T cell receptor beta chains in this list originate from one sample, sequenced in a study of blood T cell repertoires in COVID-19. Only in-frame clones appear in the TCRdb table, and some are missing; sequencing was by immunoSEQ multiplex PCR. The repertoire has around 250,000 clones, around 90% of them found once; the top ten carry 0.9% to 1%. Sequencing was performed on peripheral blood. Every receptor here comes from a woman aged 40 to 50 who had recovered from COVID-19.

V is TRBV11-3 and J is TRBJ2-2; 9 bases match TRBD1. The ends lost 4 bases at V and 4 bases at J; junction bases unmatched: 7. The CDR3 consists of 16 residues. Germline loops: CDR1 SGHNT, CDR2 YENEEA. DNA of the CDR3: TGTGCCAGCAGCTCGGGACAGGGAAGAACCACCGGGGAGCTGTTTTTT. Translating gives CASSSGQGRTTGELFF. Full variable domain (remainder filled in from reference TRBV11-3 and TRBJ2-2): EAGVVQSPRYKIIEKKQPVAFWCNPISGHNTLYWYLQNLGQGPELLIRYENEEAVDDSQLPKDRFSAERLKGVDSTLKIQPAELGDSAVYLCASSSGQGRTTGELFFGEGSRLTVL.

The chain recombines TRBV7-9 with TRBJ2-1; weak D call: TRBD1 (5 bases). V gave up 5 bases and J gave up 0 bases, with 14 bases separating them. CDR1 and CDR2 from the germline V gene are SEHNR and FQNEAQ (reference sequence). This CDR3 is 16 amino acids long. The CDR3 sequence: CASSPQTASSYNEQFF. The CDR3 DNA reads as TGTGCCAGCAGCCCGCAGACAGCTAGCTCCTACAATGAGCAGTTCTTC. Full variable domain (rest looked up from reference TRBV7-9 and TRBJ2-1): DTGVSQNPRHKITKRGQNVTFRCDPISEHNRLYWYRQTLGQGPEFLTYFQNEAQLEKSRLLSDRFSAERPKGSFSTLEIQRTEQGDSAMYLCASSPQTASSYNEQFFGPGTRLTVL.

The rearrangement uses TRBV11-2 and TRBJ2-1; 11 bases are shared with TRBD2. Trimming took 4 bases from V and 4 from J; bases not matched to a gene: 12. The germline V gene encodes CDR1 SGHAT and CDR2 FQNNGV. The CDR3 is 18 residues long. This chain's CDR3 is CASSWGLAGGKGYNEQFF. Here the CDR3 DNA reads TGTGCCAGCAGCTGGGGGCTAGCGGGAGGTAAAGGATACAATGAGCAGTTCTTC. Full variable domain (missing parts from reference TRBV11-2 and TRBJ2-1): EAGVAQSPRYKIIEKRQSVAFWCNPISGHATLYWYQQILGQGPKLLIQFQNNGVVDDSQLPKDRFSAERLKGVDSTLKIQPAKLEDSAVYLCASSWGLAGGKGYNEQFFGPGTRLTVL.

The chain couples TRBV10-3 to TRBJ1-2; 10 nucleotides match TRBD1. This CDR3 has 14 amino acids. The germline V gene has CDR1 ENHRY and CDR2 SYGVKD. V trimming: 6 bases; J trimming: 2 bases; junction bases outside the gene matches: 3. CDR3 in DNA: TGTGCCATCAGAGAGGACAGGGGGAACTATGGCTACACCTTC. Translated, it gives CAIREDRGNYGYTF.

V and J are TRBV6-5 and TRBJ2-1; TRBD2 aligns across 10 bases. V dropped 6 bases and J dropped 10; count of bases not matched to a gene: 9. CDR1 is MNHEY, CDR2 SVGAGI, per germline. The length of the CDR3 is 14 residues. CDR3 protein: CASRRAGGQVEQFF. The CDR3 DNA sequence: TGTGCCAGCAGGAGAGCGGGAGGGCAGGTAGAGCAGTTCTTC.

The gene calls are TRBV10-3 and TRBJ2-5; 10 nucleotides agree with TRBD2. Germline V CDR1 and CDR2: ENHRY, SYGVKD. V was pared by 3 bases and J by 5 bases, with 6 bases of the junction left unmatched. This CDR3 has 15 amino acids. CDR3 DNA sequence: TGTGCCATCAGTGACCTTCCAGCGGGAGGGGAGACCCAGTACTTC. Translation gives CAISDLPAGGETQYF.

The V gene is TRBV7-3, the J gene TRBJ2-1, with 12 bases fitting TRBD2. This CDR3 is 17 amino acids long. Germline V lookup: CDR1 SGHTA, CDR2 FQGTGA. With 0 bases clipped from V and 7 bases from J, the junction kept 7 bases outside the gene matches. For the CDR3, the DNA is TGTGCCAGCAGCTTAACGCGGACTAGCGGGAAGGTGAATGAGCAGTTCTTC. It is translated as CASSLTRTSGKVNEQFF.

The genes are TRBV12-1 and TRBJ2-1; the D call TRBD2 from the table was never checked on the DNA. TRBV12-1 is assigned pseudogene status. The CDR3 runs to 14 residues. The CDR3 loop is CASSSSEGLFEQFF. The CDR3, as DNA: TGTGCCAGCAGCTCATCAGAAGGACTATTTGAGCAGTTCTTC.

V and J are TRBV14 and TRBJ2-7, with 8 bases lining up with TRBD1. Germline V gene lookup returns CDR1 SGHDN and CDR2 FVKESK. CDR3 length equals 13 residues. Germline trimming cut 6 bases from V and 0 bases from J; bases unmatched to any gene: 1. The CDR3 DNA is TGTGCCAGCAGGGGGACAGGCTCCTACGAGCAGTACTTC. Protein: CASRGTGSYEQYF. Using reference TRBV14 and TRBJ2-7 for the parts outside the CDR3, the full variable domain is EAGVTQFPSHSVIEKGQTVTLRCDPISGHDNLYWYRRVMGKEIKFLLHFVKESKQDESGMPNNRFLAERTGGTYSTLKVQPAELEDSGVYFCASRGTGSYEQYFGPGTRLTVT.

The rearrangement links TRBV28 to TRBJ2-5; D might be TRBD1 (5 bases). CDR3 size: 15 residues. CDR1 and CDR2 (germline): MDHEN, SYDVKM. V was pared by 7 bases and J by 1 base, with 16 bases between. The CDR3 sequence is CASKSGALGQETQYF. CDR3 nucleotides: TGTGCCAGCAAGAGTGGGGCCCTGGGCCAAGAGACCCAGTACTTC.

In nucleotides, the CDR3 is TGTGCCATCACCGCGACAGGGATTCTGTCAGATACGCAGTATTTT. It yields the protein CAITATGILSDTQYF. The chain carries TRBV10-3 and TRBJ2-3, with 7 bases matching TRBD1. The V gene end was trimmed by 7 bases and the J gene end by 4 bases; junction bases not matched to a gene: 11. The CDR3 runs 15 residues. Germline V lookup: CDR1 ENHRY, CDR2 SYGVKD.

The chain is built from TRBV4-1 and TRBJ2-3, with 11 bases fitting TRBD2. The CDR3 is 16 amino acids. Germline CDR1 is MGHRA and CDR2 is YSYEKL. The V gene end was trimmed by 1 base and the J gene end by 5 bases; junction bases not matched to a gene: 5. This chain's CDR3 is CASSQGIAGGKDTQYF. DNA for the CDR3: TGCGCCAGCAGCCAAGGGATAGCGGGAGGGAAAGATACGCAGTATTTT.

This clone was counted once. The chain combines TRBV7-3 with TRBJ2-1; D perhaps matches TRBD1 (6 bases). V was clipped by 3 bases and J by 3 bases, with 12 bases between them. CDR1 is SGHTA, CDR2 FQGTGA, per germline. This CDR3 has 15 amino acids. For the CDR3, the DNA is TGTGCCAGCAGCTTGGACCCAGGGGACTACAATGAGCAGTTCTTC. Translation: CASSLDPGDYNEQFF.

This chain uses TRBV25-1 with TRBJ1-2; 11 bases are shared with TRBD1. Germline CDR1 is MGHDK and CDR2 is SYGVNS. Losses at the gene ends were 4 bases for V and 6 bases for J; bases not matched to a gene: 10. The CDR3 is made up of 16 amino acids. The CDR3, as DNA: TGTGCCAGCAGTGTTTTAGGACAGGGGGCATCAAATGGCTACACCTTC. Translating gives CASSVLGQGASNGYTF.

This rearrangement joins TRBV21-1 to TRBJ2-5; no check of the table's D call, TRBD2, against the DNA was made. TRBV21-1 is described as a pseudogene. This CDR3 spans 15 amino acids. CDR3 residues: CASSKVTAGGETQYF. In nucleotides, the CDR3 is TGTGCCAGCAGCAAAGTAACAGCGGGAGGCGAGACCCAGTACTTC.

The V call is TRBV3-1 (or the pseudogene TRBV3-2), the J call TRBJ2-2; 8 bases agree with TRBD1. Germline V gene lookup returns CDR1 LGHDT and CDR2 YNNKEL (reference sequence). V was clipped by 2 bases and J by 5 bases; unmatched bases: 4. The CDR3 loop spans 15 amino acids. This CDR3 is CASSQPDRVTGELFF. CDR3 DNA: TGTGCCAGCAGCCAACCGGACAGGGTTACCGGGGAGCTGTTTTTT.

The rearrangement links TRBV14 to TRBJ2-1, with D perhaps matching TRBD2 (5 bases). CDR3 length equals 13 residues. The germline V and J ends were trimmed by 3 bases and 7 bases, with 10 bases remaining between them. The V gene's germline CDR1 is SGHDN and CDR2 FVKESK. The CDR3 loop reads CASSQTGFNEQFF. As DNA, the CDR3 is TGTGCCAGCAGCCAGACGGGGTTTAATGAGCAGTTCTTC.

This clone appeared a single time. The chain employs TRBV6-5 and TRBJ1-5; D unclear. Trimming left V 10 bases short and J 9 bases short, with 13 bases between. This CDR3 spans 11 amino acids. The V gene's germline CDR1 is MNHEY and CDR2 SVGAGI. CDR3 protein: CATPLLWPQHF. In nucleotides, the CDR3 is TGTGCCACCCCACTTTTGTGGCCCCAGCATTTT.

The chain recombines TRBV7-9 with TRBJ2-5; TRBD1 agrees at 9 bases. V lost 4 bases and J lost 3; bases outside the gene matches: 6. Germline CDR1 is SEHNR and CDR2 is FQNEAQ (reference sequence). The CDR3 is made up of 15 amino acids. CDR3: CASSSGQGQKETQYF. The CDR3 region has the DNA TGTGCCAGCAGCTCCGGACAGGGGCAAAAAGAGACCCAGTACTTC.